The clone carrying this T cell receptor (beta chain) was detected many times. Its specificity is unknown. This sample was taken from a study of T-cell memory formation after mild COVID-19. At the level of the study: Clusters were largely donor specific. Study results and caveats: Among CD4+ contracting clones, most were CM and EM, and CD8+ ones EMRA. The study found balanced CD4/CD8 in clones contracting day 15 to 85 and a CD4+ lean in later expanders.

V dropped 6 bases and J dropped 3 bases, with 18 bases sitting between them. The length of the CDR3 is 15 residues. CDR1 SQVTM and CDR2 ANQGSEA come from the germline V gene. Each CDR3 protein gets one entry after TCRdb re-called the 5' RACE reads with MiXCR. This sample has around 470,000 distinct CDR3 sequences, with around 18% found just once. This sequence joins TRBV29-1 and TRBJ2-1, with D maybe TRBD1 (6 bases). Sequences were obtained from PBMCs or a T cell subset sorted from them (not recorded which). The receptor was derived from an adult woman who had mild COVID-19 (a few samples of this study predate the infection). Cell type and time point are not known. CDR3 sequence: CSVSRDTASYNEQFF. DNA of the CDR3: TGCAGCGTGAGCCGGGACACCGCTAGCTACAATGAGCAGTTCTTC.